These 25 T cell receptor beta chains share one sample of origin, sequenced in a study of identical twins. TCRdb redid the calling of the 5' RACE reads with MiXCR, one entry per CDR3 protein. The table shows around 690,000 distinct CDR3 sequences, with about 20% occurring only once. These data were also reused for a study on T cells expressing NK-cell markers.

The specimen sequenced was PBMCs. These TCRs come from a woman under 30 in good health.

The V gene is TRBV5-1, the J gene TRBJ2-1, with TRBD1 identical over 9 bases. CDR3 length: 14 amino acids. Germline V gene sequence: CDR1 SGHRS, CDR2 YFSETQ. V lost 4 bases to trimming and J lost 10 bases; unmatched junction nucleotides: 9. This CDR3 reads CASSRRDRVEEQFF. In DNA, the CDR3 is TGCGCCAGCAGCCGGAGGGACAGGGTGGAAGAGCAGTTCTTC.

The chain links TRBV6-1 to TRBJ1-5; D not resolved. The CDR3 sequence is 15 residues long. V shed 3 bases and J shed 4 bases, with 13 bases lying between them. Germline V gene sequence: CDR1 MNHNS, CDR2 SASEGT. This CDR3 is CASSEDMGVNQPQHF. As DNA, the CDR3 is TGTGCCAGCAGTGAGGATATGGGAGTGAATCAGCCCCAGCATTTT.

The J gene is TRBJ2-1, the V gene TRBV3-1; D remains ambiguous. With 0 bases removed from V and 10 bases from J, the gap between germline ends came to 13 bases. The length of the CDR3 is 14 residues. Germline CDR1 is LGHDT and CDR2 is YNNKEL (reference sequence). CDR3 coding DNA: TGTGCCAGCAGCCAAGATCTTGGCCGTCGGGAGCAGTTCTTC. Translated: CASSQDLGRREQFF.

The chain links TRBV7-2 to TRBJ2-1; D may match TRBD1 or TRBD2 (7 bases each). Germline V gene data show CDR1 as SGHTA and CDR2 as FQGNSA. V lost 4 bases and J 7 bases, leaving 14 bases between the germline ends. The CDR3 consists of 14 residues. This CDR3 reads CASSSGGVWNEQFF. The CDR3, as DNA: TGTGCCAGCAGCTCAGGGGGGGTCTGGAATGAGCAGTTCTTC.

This clonotype was recorded at least ten times. The V gene is TRBV5-1, the J gene TRBJ2-1, with a weak D call TRBD1 (6 bases). The CDR3 runs to 15 residues. Trimming took off 3 bases at V and 4 bases at J, with 14 bases between the two ends. The germline gives CDR1 SGHRS, CDR2 YFSETQ. This CDR3 is CASSSGAPIYNEQFF. CDR3 in DNA: TGCGCCAGCAGCTCAGGGGCTCCAATATACAATGAGCAGTTCTTC.

The J gene is TRBJ2-1, the V gene TRBV20-1, with D unclear. This CDR3 spans 9 amino acids. V lost 3 bases to trimming and J lost 10 bases, with 4 bases between them. Germline CDR1 reads DFQATT; CDR2 reads SNEGSKA (reference sequence). The CDR3 loop is CSASREQFF. In DNA form, the CDR3 reads TGCAGTGCTAGCCGAGAGCAGTTCTTC.

Ten or more counts support this clonotype. The rearrangement uses TRBV6-1 and TRBJ2-3; 11 bases fit TRBD2. Per germline, CDR1 MNHNS and CDR2 SASEGT. The CDR3 consists of 16 residues. The J segment lost 2 bases and the V segment lost 7 bases, leaving 8 bases of the junction unmatched. CDR3 sequence: CASTLSLAGDTDTQYF. The CDR3, as DNA: TGTGCCAGCACCCTATCACTAGCGGGGGACACAGATACGCAGTATTTT.

The V gene is TRBV6-2 or TRBV6-3, the J gene TRBJ2-7; no clear D. The CDR3 loop spans 14 amino acids. With 0 bases removed from V and 3 bases from J, the gap between germline ends came to 9 bases. Germline CDR1 reads MNHEY; CDR2 reads SVGEGT. The CDR3: CASSYSVSGYEQYF. Written as DNA, the CDR3 is TGTGCCAGCAGTTACTCAGTTTCGGGCTACGAGCAGTACTTC.

The chain combines TRBV25-1 with TRBJ2-1, with D possibly matching TRBD2 (6 bases). V was pared by 3 bases and J by 4 bases, with 10 bases between. The CDR3 is made up of 14 amino acids. CDR1 and CDR2 from the germline V gene are MGHDK and SYGVNS. The CDR3 sequence: CASSEPTSYNEQFF. CDR3 bases: TGTGCCAGCAGTGAGCCGACTAGTTACAATGAGCAGTTCTTC.

This chain uses TRBV4-1 with TRBJ1-1, with unresolved D. V shed 3 bases and J shed 1 base, with 9 bases lying between them. The V gene's germline CDR1 is MGHRA and CDR2 YSYEKL. There are 14 residues in the CDR3. In DNA, the CDR3 is TGCGCCAGCAGCCAGCCGACAAGGAACACTGAAGCTTTCTTT. It translates to CASSQPTRNTEAFF.

The chain uses TRBV27 and TRBJ1-6; the D gene is possibly TRBD1 (5 bases). Trimming took off 6 bases at V and 9 bases at J, with 15 bases between the two ends. The length of the CDR3 is 14 residues. CDR1 is MNHEY, CDR2 SMNVEV, per germline (reference sequence). The CDR3 DNA is TGTGCCAGCAGGACCTCAGGGTTCCGTTCACCCCTCCACTTT. Translating gives CASRTSGFRSPLHF.

This clonotype has a handful of counts. The genes are TRBV20-1 and TRBJ2-7, with D hard to call. The V gene lost 7 bases and the J gene lost 0 bases, with 22 bases spanning the gap. This CDR3 has 16 amino acids. Germline V gives CDR1 DFQATT, CDR2 SNEGSKA (reference sequence). The CDR3 protein is CSVLKQPLKLSYEQYF. The CDR3 DNA reads TGCAGTGTCTTAAAACAGCCCTTAAAACTCTCCTACGAGCAGTACTTC.

The rearrangement links TRBV29-1 to TRBJ1-4, with D tentatively TRBD1 (6 bases). The CDR3 totals 14 residues. The V gene lost 0 bases and the J gene lost 5 bases, with 10 bases spanning the gap. Looked up from germline, CDR1 is SQVTM and CDR2 is ANQGSEA. The CDR3 DNA reads as TGCAGCGTTGAAGATCGGGACATCAATGAAAAACTGTTTTTT. This encodes CSVEDRDINEKLFF.

V usage is TRBV6-1 and J usage is TRBJ2-7; D is ambiguous. This CDR3 contains 14 residues. In germline, CDR1 is MNHNS, CDR2 SASEGT. Trimming removed 5 bases from V and 4 bases from J, with 15 bases in between. This chain's CDR3 is CASSTADGKYEQYF. CDR3 DNA sequence: TGTGCCAGCAGTACCGCGGACGGCAAATACGAGCAGTACTTC.

The V call is TRBV5-6, the J call TRBJ2-1, with 10 bases that match TRBD2. Trimming cost V 4 bases and J 10 bases; bases outside gene matches: 8. The germline gives CDR1 SGHDT, CDR2 YYEEEE. CDR3 size: 14 residues. The CDR3 is CASSVGTSEIEQFF. The CDR3 region has the DNA TGTGCCAGCAGCGTAGGGACTAGCGAAATCGAGCAGTTCTTC.

The gene calls are TRBV11-3 and TRBJ2-3; possibly TRBD1 for D (6 bases). The CDR3 totals 15 residues. The V gene lost 5 bases and the J gene lost 2 bases, with 14 bases spanning the gap. Germline V gene sequence: CDR1 SGHNT, CDR2 YENEEA. The CDR3 DNA is TGTGCCAGCAGCATGTCCGGGACATTCACAGATACGCAGTATTTT. As protein: CASSMSGTFTDTQYF.

This clonotype was counted a few times. The gene calls are TRBV20-1 and TRBJ2-3; no reliable D call. Deletions cut 0 bases from V and 0 bases from J, with 4 bases between. The CDR3 has 13 residues. Germline-derived CDR1 and CDR2 are DFQATT and SNEGSKA (reference sequence). CDR3 region: CSAREASTDTQYF. CDR3 nucleotide sequence: TGCAGTGCTAGAGAGGCTAGCACAGATACGCAGTATTTT.

This clonotype appeared many times. CDR3 DNA sequence: TGCAGTGCTAGCTCTGCCGGAGTGTCCTACAATGAGCAGTTCTTC. Translated, it gives CSASSAGVSYNEQFF. V and J are TRBV20-1 and TRBJ2-1; D remains unclear. Per germline, CDR1 DFQATT and CDR2 SNEGSKA (reference sequence). This CDR3 has 15 residues. Trimming removed 3 bases from V and 1 base from J, with 13 bases in between.

With regard to this clonotype: Since a much larger clone is just one base distant, this may be a read error. The V call is TRBV11-2, the J call TRBJ1-4; no reliable D call. Germline V lookup: CDR1 SGHAT, CDR2 FQNNGV. The CDR3 has 13 amino acids. The CDR3 protein is CATSSYPNEKLFF. The CDR3 coding sequence is TGTGCCACCAGCTCGTACCCTAATGAAAAACTGTTTTTT.

This clonotype came up a few times. V usage is TRBV7-9 and J usage is TRBJ1-1; D unresolved. Trimming removed 5 bases at V and 7 bases at J, with 14 bases between. Germline CDR1 SEHNR, CDR2 FQNEAQ (reference sequence). CDR3 size: 13 residues. The CDR3: CASSQVRAGEAFF. The CDR3 coding sequence is TGTGCCAGCAGCCAAGTCCGGGCAGGTGAAGCTTTCTTT.

This clonotype turned up a few times. The CDR3 here is CAISEGRGRETQYF. The CDR3 region has the DNA TGTGCCATCAGTGAGGGTAGGGGGCGAGAGACCCAGTACTTC. The chain joins TRBV10-3 to TRBJ2-5; TRBD1 agrees at 7 bases. Germline V gene lookup returns CDR1 ENHRY and CDR2 SYGVKD. The CDR3 extends over 14 amino acids. V dropped 2 bases and J dropped 4; count of bases not matched to a gene: 4.

The rearrangement uses TRBV21-1 and TRBJ2-5; TRBD2 was called by the table and not checked on the DNA. TRBV21-1 constitutes a pseudogene. This CDR3 has 19 residues. CDR3 nucleotides: TGTGCCAGCAGCAGGAGCCTCGGGCCTAACAATAGATCCAAAGAGACCCAGTACTTC. Translating it yields CASSRSLGPNNRSKETQYF.

This clonotype was found a few times. V is TRBV6-1 and J is TRBJ2-3; D perhaps matches TRBD1 (6 bases). The CDR3 loop spans 15 amino acids. Germline V gene data show CDR1 as MNHNS and CDR2 as SASEGT. Trimming cost V 7 bases and J 2 bases, with 16 bases left between them. The CDR3 sequence: CASKKQGIFTDTQYF. The CDR3 DNA reads TGTGCCAGCAAAAAACAGGGAATCTTCACAGATACGCAGTATTTT.

This clonotype was seen only a few times. The chain links TRBV5-1 to TRBJ1-1, with no clear D. Germline V gene lookup returns CDR1 SGHRS and CDR2 YFSETQ. Trimming took 0 bases from V and 11 from J, leaving 20 bases between them. There are 15 residues in the CDR3. The CDR3, as DNA: TGCGCCAGCAGCTTGGAACCGGGCGTTGAGATAAAGGCTTTCTTT. Protein: CASSLEPGVEIKAFF.

A few counts support this clonotype. CDR3: CASRKREGPYRDNTGELFF. The CDR3 region has the DNA TGTGCCAGCAGGAAGCGGGAGGGCCCCTACCGGGATAACACCGGGGAGCTGTTTTTT. This chain joins TRBV12-3 or TRBV12-4 and TRBJ2-2; 10 bases map to TRBD2. J gave up 2 bases and V 6 bases, and 15 bases lay outside the gene matches. This CDR3 is built from 19 residues.